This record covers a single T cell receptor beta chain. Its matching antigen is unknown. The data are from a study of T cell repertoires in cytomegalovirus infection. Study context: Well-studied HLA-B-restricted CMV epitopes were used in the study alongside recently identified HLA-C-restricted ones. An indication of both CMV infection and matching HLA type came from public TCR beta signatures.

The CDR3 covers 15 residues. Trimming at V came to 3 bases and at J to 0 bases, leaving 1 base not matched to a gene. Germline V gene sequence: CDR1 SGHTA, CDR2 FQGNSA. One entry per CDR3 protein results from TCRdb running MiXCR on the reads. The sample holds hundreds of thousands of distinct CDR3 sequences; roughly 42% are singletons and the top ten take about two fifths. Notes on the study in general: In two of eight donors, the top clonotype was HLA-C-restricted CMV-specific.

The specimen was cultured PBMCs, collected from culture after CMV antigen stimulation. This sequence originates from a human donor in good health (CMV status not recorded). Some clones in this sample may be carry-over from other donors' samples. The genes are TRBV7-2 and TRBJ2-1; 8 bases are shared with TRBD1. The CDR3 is CASSLDRDSYNEQFF. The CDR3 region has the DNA TGTGCCAGCAGCTTGGACAGGGACTCCTACAATGAGCAGTTCTTC.